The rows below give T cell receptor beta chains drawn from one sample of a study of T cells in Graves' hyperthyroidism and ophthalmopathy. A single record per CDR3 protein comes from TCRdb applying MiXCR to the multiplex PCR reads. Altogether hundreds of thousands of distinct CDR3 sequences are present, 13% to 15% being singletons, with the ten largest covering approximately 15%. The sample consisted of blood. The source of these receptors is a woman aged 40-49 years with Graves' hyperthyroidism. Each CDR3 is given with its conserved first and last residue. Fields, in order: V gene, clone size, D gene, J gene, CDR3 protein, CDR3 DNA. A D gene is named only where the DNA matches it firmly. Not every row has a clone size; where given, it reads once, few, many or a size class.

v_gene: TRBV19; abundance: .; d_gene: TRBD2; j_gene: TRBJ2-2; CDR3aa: CASSGAGANQNTGELFF; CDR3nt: TGTGCCAGTAGTGGTGCGGGAGCTAACCAGAACACCGGGGAGCTGTTTTTT
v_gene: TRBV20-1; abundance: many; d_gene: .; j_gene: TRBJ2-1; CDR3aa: CSARGLLSEQFF; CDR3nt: TGCAGTGCTAGAGGACTCCTCTCTGAGCAGTTCTTC
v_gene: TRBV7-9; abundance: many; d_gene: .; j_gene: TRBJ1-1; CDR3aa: CASSSRALDAEAFF; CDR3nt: TGTGCCAGCAGCTCCAGGGCCCTCGACGCTGAAGCTTTCTTT
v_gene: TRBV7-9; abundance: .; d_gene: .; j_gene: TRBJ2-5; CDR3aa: CASSSGTQVFETQYF; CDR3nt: TGTGCCAGCAGCTCCGGGACACAAGTTTTTGAGACCCAGTACTTC
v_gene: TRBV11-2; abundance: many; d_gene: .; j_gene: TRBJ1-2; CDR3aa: CASSTDSLGYYGYTF; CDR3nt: TGTGCCAGCAGCACAGACAGTCTGGGCTACTATGGCTACACCTTC
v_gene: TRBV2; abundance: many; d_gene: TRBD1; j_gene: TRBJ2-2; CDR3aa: CASTQGAGGELFF; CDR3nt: TGTGCCAGCACACAGGGGGCGGGCGGGGAGCTGTTTTTT
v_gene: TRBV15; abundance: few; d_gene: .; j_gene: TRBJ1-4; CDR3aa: CATSSRGETQRAFNEKLFF; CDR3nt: TGTGCCACCAGCAGTAGGGGGGAGACACAACGGGCCTTTAATGAAAAACTGTTTTTT
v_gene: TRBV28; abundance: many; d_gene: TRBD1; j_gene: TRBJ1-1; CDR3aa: CASSLEGARTEAFF; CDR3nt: TGTGCCAGCAGTTTGGAGGGGGCGCGTACTGAAGCTTTCTTT
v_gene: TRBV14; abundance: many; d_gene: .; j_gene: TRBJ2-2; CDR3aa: CASSQDPDTGELFF; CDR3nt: TGTGCCAGCAGCCAAGATCCGGACACCGGGGAGCTGTTTTTT
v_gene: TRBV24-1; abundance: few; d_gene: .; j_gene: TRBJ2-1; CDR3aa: CATSEPGQTNEQFF; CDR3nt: TGTGCCACCAGTGAGCCGGGACAAACTAATGAGCAGTTCTTC
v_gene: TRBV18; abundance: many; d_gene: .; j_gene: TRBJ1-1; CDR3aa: CASSPEGFGTEAFF; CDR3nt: TGTGCCAGCTCACCGGAGGGGTTCGGCACTGAAGCTTTCTTT
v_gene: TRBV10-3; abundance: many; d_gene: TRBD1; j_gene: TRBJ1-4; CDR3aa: CAIKDTGGPNEKLFF; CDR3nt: TGTGCCATCAAGGATACAGGGGGCCCTAATGAAAAACTGTTTTTT
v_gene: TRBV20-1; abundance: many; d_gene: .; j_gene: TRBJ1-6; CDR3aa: CSARDTGRGGDSPLHF; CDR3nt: TGCAGTGCTAGAGATACAGGGCGAGGGGGAGATTCACCCCTCCACTTT
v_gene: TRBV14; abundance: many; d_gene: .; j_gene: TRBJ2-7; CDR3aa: CASSQVQLGEQYF; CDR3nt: TGTGCCAGCAGCCAAGTCCAGCTCGGCGAGCAGTACTTC
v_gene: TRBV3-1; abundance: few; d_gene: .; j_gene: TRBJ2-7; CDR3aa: CASSHLLVYTLEQYF; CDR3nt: TGTGCCAGCAGCCACCTACTAGTATACACCCTCGAGCAGTACTTC
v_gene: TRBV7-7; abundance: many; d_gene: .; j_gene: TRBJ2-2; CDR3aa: CASSPSPPPGELFF; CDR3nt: TGTGCTAGCAGCCCCTCCCCCCCTCCCGGGGAGCTGTTTTTT
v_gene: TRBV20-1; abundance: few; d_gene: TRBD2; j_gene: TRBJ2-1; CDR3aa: CSARGTSGAYNEQFF; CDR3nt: TGCAGTGCTAGAGGGACTAGCGGAGCCTACAATGAGCAGTTCTTC
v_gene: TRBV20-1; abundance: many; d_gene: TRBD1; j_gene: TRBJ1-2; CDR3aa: CSVQGGDYGYTF; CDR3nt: TGCAGTGTCCAGGGGGGTGACTATGGCTACACCTTC
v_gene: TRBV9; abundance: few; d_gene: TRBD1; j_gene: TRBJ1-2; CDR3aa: CASSAGTVTANYGYTF; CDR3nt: TGTGCCAGCAGCGCCGGGACAGTAACAGCTAACTATGGCTACACCTTC
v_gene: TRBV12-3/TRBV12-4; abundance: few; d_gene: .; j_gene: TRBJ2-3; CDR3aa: CASPITDAQYF; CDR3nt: TGTGCCAGCCCTATCACAGATGCGCAGTATTTT
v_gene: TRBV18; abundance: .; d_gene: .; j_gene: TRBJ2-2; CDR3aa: CASSPVSPGNTGELFF; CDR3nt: TGTGCCAGCTCACCGGTCTCCCCAGGGAACACCGGGGAGCTGTTTTTT
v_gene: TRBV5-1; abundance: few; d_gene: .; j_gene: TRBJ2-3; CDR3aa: CASSLGEGDTQYF; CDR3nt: TGCGCCAGCAGCTTGGGAGAGGGAGATACGCAGTATTTT
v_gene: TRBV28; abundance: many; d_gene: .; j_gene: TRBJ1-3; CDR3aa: CASSSGALGSGNTIYF; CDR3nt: TGTGCCAGCAGTTCGGGAGCACTGGGCTCTGGAAACACCATATATTTT
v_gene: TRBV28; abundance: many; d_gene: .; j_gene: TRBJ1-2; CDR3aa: CASLSGVVGGYTF; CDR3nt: TGTGCCAGCCTGAGTGGGGTGGTTGGTGGCTACACCTTC
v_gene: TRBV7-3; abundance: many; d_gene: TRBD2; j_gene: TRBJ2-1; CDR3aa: CASSPFGRLAGPSSSYNEQFF; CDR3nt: TGTGCCAGCAGCCCTTTTGGAAGACTAGCGGGCCCAAGTAGCTCCTACAATGAGCAGTTCTTC
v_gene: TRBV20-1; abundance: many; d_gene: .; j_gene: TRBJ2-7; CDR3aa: CSAILGSGFSYEQYF; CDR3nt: TGCAGTGCTATCCTAGGGAGCGGTTTCTCCTACGAGCAGTACTTC
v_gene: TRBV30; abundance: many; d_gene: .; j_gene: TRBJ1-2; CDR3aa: CAWRDRGYTF; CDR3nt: TGTGCCTGGAGGGACAGAGGCTACACCTTC
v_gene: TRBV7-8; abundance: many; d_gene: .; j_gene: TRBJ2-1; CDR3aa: CASSPPRAASYNEQFF; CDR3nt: TGTGCCAGCAGTCCGCCGCGGGCCGCGTCTTACAATGAGCAGTTCTTC
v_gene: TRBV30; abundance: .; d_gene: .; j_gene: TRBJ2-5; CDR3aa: CALGGETQYF; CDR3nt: TGTGCCCTTGGGGGGGAGACCCAGTACTTC
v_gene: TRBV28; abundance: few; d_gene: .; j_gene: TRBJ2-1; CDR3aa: CASSFTVSASNEQFF; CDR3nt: TGTGCCAGCAGTTTTACAGTGTCGGCATCGAATGAGCAGTTCTTC
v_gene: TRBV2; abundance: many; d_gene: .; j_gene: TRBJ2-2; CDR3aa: CASVRGKNTGELFF; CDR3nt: TGTGCCAGCGTTAGAGGGAAGAACACCGGGGAGCTGTTTTTT
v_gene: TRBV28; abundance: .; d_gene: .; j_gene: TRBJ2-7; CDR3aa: CASTAQRPYEQYF; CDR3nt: TGTGCCAGCACCGCACAGAGGCCATACGAGCAGTACTTC
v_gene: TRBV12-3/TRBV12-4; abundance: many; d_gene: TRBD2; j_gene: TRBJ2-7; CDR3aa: CASSLAGGPYEQYF; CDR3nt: TGTGCCAGCAGTTTAGCGGGAGGGCCCTACGAGCAGTACTTC
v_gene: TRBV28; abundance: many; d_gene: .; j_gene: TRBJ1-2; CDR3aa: CASSLRQVYGYTF; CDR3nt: TGTGCCAGCAGTTTAAGACAGGTCTATGGCTACACCTTC
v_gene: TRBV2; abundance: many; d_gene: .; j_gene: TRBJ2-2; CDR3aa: CASSESGETGELFF; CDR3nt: TGTGCCAGCAGTGAATCAGGGGAGACCGGGGAGCTGTTTTTT
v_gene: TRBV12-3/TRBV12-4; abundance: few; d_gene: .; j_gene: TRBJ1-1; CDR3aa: CASSFATGNTEAFF; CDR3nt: TGTGCCAGCAGTTTCGCGACAGGGAACACTGAAGCTTTCTTT
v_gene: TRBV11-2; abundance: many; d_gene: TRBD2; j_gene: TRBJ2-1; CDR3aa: CASSLSVLAGGYNEQFF; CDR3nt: TGTGCCAGCAGCTTATCGGTCTTAGCGGGAGGGTACAATGAGCAGTTCTTC
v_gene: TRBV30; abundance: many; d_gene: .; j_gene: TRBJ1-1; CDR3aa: CAGTHRNTEAFF; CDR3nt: TGTGCCGGGACCCATAGGAACACTGAAGCTTTCTTT
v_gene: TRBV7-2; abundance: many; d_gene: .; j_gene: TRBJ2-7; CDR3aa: CASSLLAVRFYEQYF; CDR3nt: TGTGCCAGCAGCCTCCTTGCGGTACGCTTCTACGAGCAGTACTTC
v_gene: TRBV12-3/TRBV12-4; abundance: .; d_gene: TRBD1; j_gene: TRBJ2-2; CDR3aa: CASSPGQGIGTGELFF; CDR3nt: TGTGCCAGCAGCCCGGGACAGGGGATTGGAACCGGGGAGCTGTTTTTT
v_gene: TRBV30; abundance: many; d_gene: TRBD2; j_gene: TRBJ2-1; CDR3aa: CAWSPSLAGRYNEQFF; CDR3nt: TGTGCCTGGAGCCCGTCCCTAGCGGGAAGGTACAATGAGCAGTTCTTC
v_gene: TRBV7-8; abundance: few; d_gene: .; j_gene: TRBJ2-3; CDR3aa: CASSLGAGSGVTDTQYF; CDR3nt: TGTGCCAGCAGCTTAGGGGCTGGGTCAGGGGTCACAGATACGCAGTATTTT